The 10 T cell receptor beta chains presented below share a single source sample, sequenced in a study of glioma-infiltrating T cells listed by TCRdb under 2016. TCRdb shows the sequencer as Illumina MiSeq. TCR alpha and beta CDR3 regions were amplified with the iRepertoire nested amplicon-rescue multiplex PCR (arm-PCR) platform from RNA. TCRdb reprocessing: public reads trimmed at Q25 with fastp, clones called with MiXCR, in-frame beta chains kept. One record per CDR3 amino acid sequence lists the most common genes and DNA. Here the sample has about 140,000 distinct CDR3 sequences; 39% occur a single time. The top ten clones comprise around 18% of the sample. Source material: glioma tissue, nonneoplastic brain tissue, or PBMCs (not recorded which). The source of these receptors is a human donor with low-grade glioma or glioblastoma, undergoing nonglioma brain surgery, or in good health (not recorded which).

Many counts were recorded for this clonotype. The gene calls are TRBV6-1 and TRBJ2-3, with D possibly matching TRBD1 (5 bases). Germline-derived CDR1 and CDR2 are MNHNS and SASEGT. CDR3 length: 15 amino acids. V was clipped by 5 bases and J by 1 base, with 13 bases between them. Here the CDR3 reads CASSPRGRRTDTQYF. In DNA, the CDR3 is TGTGCCAGCAGTCCAAGGGGCCGCCGCACAGATACGCAGTATTTT.

This chain joins TRBV6-2 or TRBV6-3 and TRBJ2-7; no reliable D call. CDR1 is MNHEY and CDR2 is SVGEGT in the germline V gene. Between the trimmed V and J ends, which lost 2 bases and 0 bases, there was a span of 11 bases. CDR3 length: 15 amino acids. The CDR3 DNA reads TGTGCCAGCAGTTACGATTACCGGATCTCCTACGAGCAGTACTTC. It translates to CASSYDYRISYEQYF.

This clonotype was recorded a few times. The chain uses TRBV6-2 or TRBV6-3 and TRBJ1-2; D remains unclear. This CDR3 is 12 amino acids long. V lost 6 bases, J lost 4 bases, and 9 bases lay in between. Germline CDR1 and CDR2: MNHEY and SVGEGT. The CDR3 DNA follows: TGTGCCAGCAGAACGGGGTTCTATGGCTACACCTTC. Residues: CASRTGFYGYTF.

The rearrangement links TRBV5-1 to TRBJ1-1; 9 positions match TRBD1. Germline loops: CDR1 SGHRS, CDR2 YFSETQ. The V segment lost 7 bases and the J segment 4 bases; nucleotides outside the gene matches: 8. This CDR3 is 14 amino acids long. CDR3 in amino acids: CASALQGASTEAFF. CDR3 DNA sequence: TGCGCCAGCGCTCTACAGGGGGCCAGCACTGAAGCTTTCTTT. Together with reference TRBV5-1 and TRBJ1-1, the CDR3 gives the full variable domain: KAGVTQTPRYLIKTRGQQVTLSCSPISGHRSVSWYQQTPGQGLQFLFEYFSETQRNKGNFPGRFSGRQFSNSRSEMNVSTLELGDSALYLCASALQGASTEAFFGQGTRLTVV.

The table lists this clonotype with many counts. In DNA form, the CDR3 reads TGTGCCAGCAGTGTTGCAGGACAGGGGGCCTACGAGCAGTACTTC. It encodes CASSVAGQGAYEQYF. The rearrangement links TRBV6-1 to TRBJ2-7, with TRBD1 identical over 10 bases. The CDR3 covers 15 residues. Losses at the gene ends were 4 bases for V and 2 bases for J; bases not matched to a gene: 5. The V gene's germline CDR1 is MNHNS and CDR2 SASEGT.

The J gene is TRBJ1-3, the V gene TRBV28; perhaps TRBD1 as D (5 bases). Germline assignment: CDR1 MDHEN and CDR2 SYDVKM. V shed 1 base and J shed 2 bases, with 15 bases lying between them. CDR3 size: 17 residues. CDR3 amino acids: CASSLLTAWEAGNTIYF. CDR3 DNA: TGTGCCAGCAGTTTATTGACAGCCTGGGAGGCTGGAAACACCATATATTTT.

About this clonotype: The junction and the germline gene differ at one end; a read error may be behind it. The chain uses TRBV18 and TRBJ1-5; D gene uncertain. In germline, CDR1 is KGHSH, CDR2 LQKENI. The length of the CDR3 is 13 residues. The CDR3 DNA follows: TGTGCCAGCTCACAAAATAGCAATCAGCACCAGCATTTT. This encodes CASSQNSNQHQHF. Full variable domain (outside the CDR3, taken from reference TRBV18 and TRBJ1-5): NAGVMQNPRHLVRRRGQEARLRCSPMKGHSHVYWYRQLPEEGLKFMVYLQKENIIDESGMPKERFSAEFPKEGPSILRIQQVVRGDSAAYFCASSQNSNQHQHFGDGTRLSIL.

The rearrangement uses TRBV6-1 and TRBJ1-5; a weak D match, TRBD1 (5 bases). From germline, CDR1 is MNHNS and CDR2 SASEGT. Trimming took off 5 bases at V and 7 bases at J, with 9 bases between the two ends. The CDR3 length is 12 residues. The CDR3 DNA reads TGTGCCAGCAGTTATGGGGACCAGCCCCAGCATTTT. This gives the protein CASSYGDQPQHF.

The CDR3 region has the DNA TGTGCCAGCAGCTTAGGGGACAGGGGCTACAATGAGCAGTTCTTC. Translation gives CASSLGDRGYNEQFF. The chain couples TRBV7-2 to TRBJ2-1; 10 positions match TRBD1. The CDR3 runs 15 residues. V shed 1 base, J shed 3 bases, and the junction held 0 bases outside the gene matches. CDR1 SGHTA and CDR2 FQGNSA come from the germline V gene.

The V call is TRBV4-2, the J call TRBJ2-5; weak D call: TRBD2 (5 bases). The CDR3 length is 14 residues. The V end was cut by 2 bases, the J end by 5 bases, with 12 bases between. Germline CDR1 and CDR2: LGHNA and YNFKEQ. The CDR3 loop reads CASSQTIGEETQYF. Here the CDR3 DNA reads TGTGCCAGCAGCCAAACTATCGGGGAGGAGACCCAGTACTTC.